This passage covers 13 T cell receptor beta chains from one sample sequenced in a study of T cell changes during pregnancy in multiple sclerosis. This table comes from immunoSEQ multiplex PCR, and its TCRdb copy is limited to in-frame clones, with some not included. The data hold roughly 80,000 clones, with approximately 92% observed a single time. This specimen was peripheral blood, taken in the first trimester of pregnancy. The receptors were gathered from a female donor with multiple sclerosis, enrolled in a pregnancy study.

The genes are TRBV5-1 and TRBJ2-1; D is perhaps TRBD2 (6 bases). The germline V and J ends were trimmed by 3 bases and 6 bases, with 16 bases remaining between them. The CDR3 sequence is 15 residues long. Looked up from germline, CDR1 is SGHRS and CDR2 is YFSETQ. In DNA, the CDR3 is TGCGCCAGCAGCTGGAGGGCAGGACCGTCCAATGAGCAGTTCTTC. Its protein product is CASSWRAGPSNEQFF.

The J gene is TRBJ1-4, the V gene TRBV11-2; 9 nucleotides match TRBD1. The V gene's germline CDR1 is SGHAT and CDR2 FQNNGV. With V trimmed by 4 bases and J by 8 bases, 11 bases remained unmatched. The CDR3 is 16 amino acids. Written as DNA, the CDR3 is TGTGCCAGCAGCTCCCTAGACAGGGGGAGGCGAGAAAAACTGTTTTTT. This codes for CASSSLDRGRREKLFF. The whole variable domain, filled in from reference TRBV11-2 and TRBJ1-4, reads EAGVAQSPRYKIIEKRQSVAFWCNPISGHATLYWYQQILGQGPKLLIQFQNNGVVDDSQLPKDRFSAERLKGVDSTLKIQPAKLEDSAVYLCASSSLDRGRREKLFFGSGTQLSVL.

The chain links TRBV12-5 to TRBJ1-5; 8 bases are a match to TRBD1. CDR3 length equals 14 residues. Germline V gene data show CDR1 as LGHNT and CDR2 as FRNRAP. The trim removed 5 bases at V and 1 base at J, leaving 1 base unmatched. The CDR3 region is CASGRTGSNQPQHF. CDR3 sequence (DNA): TGTGCTAGTGGTAGGACAGGGAGCAATCAGCCCCAGCATTTT.

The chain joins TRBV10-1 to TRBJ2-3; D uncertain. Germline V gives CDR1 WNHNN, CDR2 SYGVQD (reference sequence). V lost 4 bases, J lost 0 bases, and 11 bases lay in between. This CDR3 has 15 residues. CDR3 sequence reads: CASSARLGSTDTQYF. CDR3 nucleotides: TGCGCCAGCAGTGCCCGATTGGGCAGCACAGATACGCAGTATTTT.

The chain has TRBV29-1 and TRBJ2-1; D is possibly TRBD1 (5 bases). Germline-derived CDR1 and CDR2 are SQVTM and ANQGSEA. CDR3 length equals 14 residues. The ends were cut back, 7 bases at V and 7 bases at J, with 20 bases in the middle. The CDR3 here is CSARGTGLGNEQFF. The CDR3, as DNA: TGCAGCGCCCGAGGTACAGGCTTAGGGAATGAGCAGTTCTTC.

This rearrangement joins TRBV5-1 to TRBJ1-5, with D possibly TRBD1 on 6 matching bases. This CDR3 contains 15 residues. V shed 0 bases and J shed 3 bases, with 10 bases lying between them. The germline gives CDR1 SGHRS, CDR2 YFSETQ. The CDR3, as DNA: TGCGCCAGCAGCTTGGCAGGGGCAAACAATCAGCCCCAGCATTTT. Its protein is CASSLAGANNQPQHF.

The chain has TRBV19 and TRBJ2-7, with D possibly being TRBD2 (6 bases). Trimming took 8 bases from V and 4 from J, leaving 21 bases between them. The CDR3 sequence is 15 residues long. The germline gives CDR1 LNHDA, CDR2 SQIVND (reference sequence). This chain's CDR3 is CASPNSGEVGYEQYF. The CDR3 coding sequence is TGTGCCAGTCCCAATTCGGGGGAGGTAGGGTACGAGCAGTACTTC.

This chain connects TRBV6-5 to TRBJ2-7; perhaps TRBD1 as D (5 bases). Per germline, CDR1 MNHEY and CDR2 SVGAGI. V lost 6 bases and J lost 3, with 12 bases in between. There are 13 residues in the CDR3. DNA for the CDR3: TGTGCCAGCAGGCCCAGGGTTGGCTACGAGCAGTACTTC. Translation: CASRPRVGYEQYF.

CDR3 residues: CASGPLARSDEQYF. In DNA form, the CDR3 reads TGTGCTAGTGGTCCCTTAGCTAGGTCAGACGAGCAGTACTTC. V is TRBV12-5 and J is TRBJ2-7; no reliable D call. V was clipped by 5 bases and J by 5 bases, with 16 bases between them. The germline V gene encodes CDR1 LGHNT and CDR2 FRNRAP. CDR3 size: 14 residues. The variable domain in full, with the rest retrieved from reference TRBV12-5 and TRBJ2-7, is DARVTQTPRHKVTEMGQEVTMRCQPILGHNTVFWYRQTMMQGLELLAYFRNRAPLDDSGMPKDRFSAEMPDATLATLKIQPSEPRDSAVYFCASGPLARSDEQYFGPGTRLTVT.

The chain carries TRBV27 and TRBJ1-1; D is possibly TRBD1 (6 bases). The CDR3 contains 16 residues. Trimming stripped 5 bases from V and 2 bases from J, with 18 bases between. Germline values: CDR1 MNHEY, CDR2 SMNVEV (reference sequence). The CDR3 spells CASSRPPDRINTEAFF. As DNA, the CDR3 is TGTGCCAGCAGTCGTCCCCCTGACAGGATAAACACTGAAGCTTTCTTT.

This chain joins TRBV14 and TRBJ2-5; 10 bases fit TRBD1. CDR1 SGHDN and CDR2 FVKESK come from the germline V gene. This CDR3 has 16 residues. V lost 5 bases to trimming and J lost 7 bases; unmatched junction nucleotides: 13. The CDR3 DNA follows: TGTGCCAGCAGCTTCGCCCCCGGGACAGGGGAAGGGACCCAGTACTTC. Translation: CASSFAPGTGEGTQYF.

The CDR3 spells CASSLRGGADYGYTF. The CDR3, as DNA: TGCGCCAGCAGCTTGCGGGGGGGCGCGGACTATGGCTACACCTTC. The J gene is TRBJ1-2, the V gene TRBV5-1; D perhaps matches TRBD1 (6 bases). V was clipped by 1 base and J by 3 bases, with 13 bases between them. The germline gives CDR1 SGHRS, CDR2 YFSETQ. This CDR3 region has 15 residues.

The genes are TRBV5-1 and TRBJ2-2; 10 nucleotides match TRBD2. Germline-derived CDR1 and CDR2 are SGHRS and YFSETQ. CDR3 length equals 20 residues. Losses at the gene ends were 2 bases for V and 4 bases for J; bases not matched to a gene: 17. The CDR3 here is CASSLVGSRTSGDPTGELFF. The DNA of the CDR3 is TGCGCCAGCAGCTTAGTTGGCTCTAGGACTAGCGGCGACCCCACCGGGGAGCTGTTTTTT.